Shown below are 15 T cell receptor beta chains from a single sample sequenced in a study of T cells in tuberculosis. Only in-frame clones appear in the TCRdb table, and some are missing; sequencing was by immunoSEQ multiplex PCR. Of approximately 100,000 clones in the sample, roughly 88% were seen once. Cells were sorted from thawed PBMC rested overnight and stained with GMM-loaded CD1B tetramer, viability dye and anti-CD3. CD1B tetramers were loaded with Rhodococcus equi-derived C32 glucose monomycolate. The sequenced sample consisted of CD1b-GMM tetramer-negative cells sorted from PBMCs. Receptors were obtained from an adult woman with latent tuberculosis.

The V and J genes are TRBV28 and TRBJ1-2; D perhaps matches TRBD1 (6 bases). V was clipped by 5 bases and J by 1 base, with 14 bases between them. CDR3 length equals 15 residues. Germline CDR1 and CDR2: MDHEN and SYDVKM. The CDR3 is CASSPPGANNYGYTF. In DNA, the CDR3 is TGTGCCAGCAGTCCCCCAGGGGCGAATAACTATGGCTACACCTTC.

The chain couples TRBV6-1 to TRBJ2-2; 8 nucleotides align to TRBD2. Germline loops: CDR1 MNHNS, CDR2 SASEGT. V gave up 6 bases and J gave up 0 bases; unmatched junction bases: 3. There are 15 residues in the CDR3. The CDR3 spells CASSGGLANTGELFF. The DNA of the CDR3 is TGTGCCAGCAGCGGGGGACTAGCGAACACCGGGGAGCTGTTTTTT.

This clone occurred once. The rearrangement joins TRBV19 to TRBJ1-1; TRBD1 aligns across 9 bases. The CDR3 extends over 12 amino acids. Unmatched junction bases numbered 3, after V lost 9 bases and J lost 4 bases. Germline V gene data show CDR1 as LNHDA and CDR2 as SQIVND (reference sequence). In nucleotides, the CDR3 is TGTGCCAGCGGGACAGGGCTCACTGAAGCTTTCTTT. It translates to CASGTGLTEAFF.

The chain links TRBV9 to TRBJ2-2, with 8 bases lining up with TRBD1. Germline V lookup: CDR1 SGDLS, CDR2 YYNGEE. The CDR3 is 15 amino acids. Trimming at V came to 1 base and at J to 7 bases, leaving 6 bases not matched to a gene. DNA of the CDR3: TGTGCCAGCAGCGTAACCGGACAGGGTGGCGGGGAGCTGTTTTTT. Translated, it gives CASSVTGQGGGELFF.

The J gene is TRBJ2-5, the V gene TRBV11-2; 7 nucleotides line up with TRBD2. The CDR3 length is 15 residues. CDR1 is SGHAT, CDR2 FQNNGV, per germline. The V and J ends lost 1 base and 4 bases, in that order; junction bases with no gene match: 6. As DNA, the CDR3 is TGTGCCAGCAGCTTAGGGGTTAGCGGGTCAGAGACCCAGTACTTC. Translating it yields CASSLGVSGSETQYF.

The chain uses TRBV5-1 and TRBJ2-3; 7 bases align to TRBD1. The junction had 11 bases not matched to a gene; V was cut back by 7 bases and J by 6 bases. The CDR3 runs 14 residues. Germline assignment: CDR1 SGHRS and CDR2 YFSETQ. CDR3 sequence: CASRRNRGPDTQYF. CDR3 sequence (DNA): TGCGCCAGCCGACGAAACAGGGGCCCCGATACGCAGTATTTT.

The gene calls are TRBV2 and TRBJ1-2; D unclear. Trimming stripped 6 bases from V and 7 bases from J, with 18 bases between. The CDR3 consists of 14 residues. Germline V gives CDR1 SNHLY, CDR2 FYNNEI. The CDR3 spells CASSGVPRAGGYTF. The CDR3 DNA sequence: TGTGCCAGCAGCGGGGTACCGAGAGCTGGTGGCTACACCTTC.

The count of this clone is one. V gene TRBV7-8 combines with J gene TRBJ2-5; 7 nucleotides match TRBD1. J was trimmed by 2 bases and V by 2 bases; bases with no gene match: 8. CDR3 length equals 16 residues. The germline gives CDR1 SGHVS, CDR2 FQNEAQ. The CDR3 DNA reads as TGTGCCAGCAGCTTACTCCGGGACAGACCTCAAGAGACCCAGTACTTC. Translation: CASSLLRDRPQETQYF. Using reference TRBV7-8 and TRBJ2-5 for the parts outside the CDR3, the full variable domain is GAGVSQSPRYKVAKRGQDVALRCDPISGHVSLFWYQQALGQGPEFLTYFQNEAQLDKSGLPSDRFFAERPEGSVSTLKIQRTQQEDSAVYLCASSLLRDRPQETQYFGPGTRLLVL.

The gene calls are TRBV10-3 and TRBJ1-2; D unclear. The CDR3 runs 12 residues. In germline, CDR1 is ENHRY, CDR2 SYGVKD. The germline V and J ends were trimmed by 7 bases and 6 bases, with 12 bases remaining between them. In DNA form, the CDR3 reads TGTGCCATCACCTCCAGGCGCGATGGCTACACCTTC. Translated: CAITSRRDGYTF.

The chain couples TRBV19 to TRBJ1-1; D possibly corresponds to TRBD1 (5 bases). The length of the CDR3 is 13 residues. Germline V gene sequence: CDR1 LNHDA, CDR2 SQIVND (reference sequence). The V end lost 7 bases, the J end lost 0 bases, and 9 bases lay between the germline ends. The CDR3 spells CASKQALNTEAFF. The CDR3 DNA reads TGTGCCAGTAAACAGGCCTTGAACACTGAAGCTTTCTTT.

This rearrangement joins TRBV30 to TRBJ2-5; 10 positions agree with TRBD2. The CDR3 loop spans 15 amino acids. Germline V gene lookup returns CDR1 GTSNPN and CDR2 SVGIG (reference sequence). J gave up 2 bases and V 2 bases, and 5 bases lay outside the gene matches. The CDR3 protein is CAWSYSGGKQETQYF. The CDR3 bases are TGTGCCTGGAGTTATAGCGGGGGGAAGCAAGAGACCCAGTACTTC. Complete variable domain (other parts from reference TRBV30 and TRBJ2-5): SQTIHQWPATLVQPVGSPLSLECTVEGTSNPNLYWYRQAAGRGLQLLFYSVGIGQISSEVPQNLSASRPQDRQFILSSKKLLLSDSGFYLCAWSYSGGKQETQYFGPGTRLLVL.

The V call is TRBV7-2, the J call TRBJ1-1; D is undetermined. This CDR3 is 15 amino acids long. V lost 5 bases, J lost 3 bases, and 16 bases lay in between. From germline, CDR1 is SGHTA and CDR2 FQGNSA. CDR3 coding DNA: TGTGCCAGCAGCCCAAGCCCCGGGAGGGACACTGAAGCTTTCTTT. This encodes CASSPSPGRDTEAFF. Complete variable domain (other parts from reference TRBV7-2 and TRBJ1-1): GAGVSQSPSNKVTEKGKDVELRCDPISGHTALYWYRQSLGQGLEFLIYFQGNSAPDKSGLPSDRFSAERTGGSVSTLTIQRTQQEDSAVYLCASSPSPGRDTEAFFGQGTRLTVV.

The chain combines TRBV10-2 with TRBJ1-1, with no clear D. The CDR3 loop spans 11 amino acids. Trimming cost V 6 bases and J 6 bases, with 8 bases left between them. Per the germline V gene, CDR1 is WSHSY and CDR2 is SAAADI. The CDR3 loop reads CASSQQAEAFF. CDR3 nucleotides: TGCGCCAGCAGCCAACAAGCTGAAGCTTTCTTT.

This sequence joins TRBV6-4 and TRBJ2-3; 10 bases are a match to TRBD1. In germline, CDR1 is MRHNA, CDR2 SNTAGT. The CDR3 sequence is 15 residues long. The V segment lost 4 bases and the J segment 6 bases; nucleotides outside the gene matches: 7. The CDR3 loop reads CASSVDRGPSDTQYF. CDR3 coding DNA: TGTGCCAGCAGTGTCGACAGGGGGCCCTCGGATACGCAGTATTTT.

CDR3 sequence: CASSLGQGNTEAFF. CDR3 sequence (DNA): TGTGCCAGCAGCTTGGGACAGGGAAACACTGAAGCTTTCTTT. The rearrangement uses TRBV7-6 and TRBJ1-1; 9 bases line up with TRBD1. Germline V gene data show CDR1 as SGHVS and CDR2 as FNYEAQ. The CDR3 contains 14 residues. V lost 3 bases, J lost 2 bases, and 1 base stayed unmatched.